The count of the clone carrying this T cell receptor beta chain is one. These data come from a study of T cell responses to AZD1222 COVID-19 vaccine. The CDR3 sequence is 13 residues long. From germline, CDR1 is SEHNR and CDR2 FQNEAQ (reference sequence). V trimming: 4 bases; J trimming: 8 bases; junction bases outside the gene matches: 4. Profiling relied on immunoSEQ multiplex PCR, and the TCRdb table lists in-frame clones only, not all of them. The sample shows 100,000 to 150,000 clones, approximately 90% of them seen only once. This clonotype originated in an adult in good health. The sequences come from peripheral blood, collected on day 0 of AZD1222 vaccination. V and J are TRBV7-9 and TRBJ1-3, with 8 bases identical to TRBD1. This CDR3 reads CASSYTQGDTIYF. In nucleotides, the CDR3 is TGTGCCAGCAGCTATACACAGGGGGACACCATATATTTT.